These 17 T cell receptor beta chains originate from one sample sequenced in a study of blood T cell repertoires in COVID-19. The repertoire was sequenced with immunoSEQ multiplex PCR; TCRdb's copy has only in-frame clones and lacks some. The repertoire holds roughly 150,000 clones, with around four fifths as singletons. Sequenced sample: peripheral blood. All receptors come from a woman older than 75 with acute or convalescent COVID-19.

CDR3: CASSLEGAAEAFF. Written as DNA, the CDR3 is TGTGCCAGCAGCTTAGAGGGGGCCGCTGAAGCTTTCTTT. The rearrangement uses TRBV11-2 and TRBJ1-1, with D perhaps matching TRBD1 (6 bases). Trimming took 0 bases from V and 6 from J, leaving 8 bases between them. Germline V gene lookup returns CDR1 SGHAT and CDR2 FQNNGV. This CDR3 spans 13 amino acids.

CDR3 nucleotides: TGTGCCAGTAGTATAGACAGACCGACAGGGAAGAGTTTTGTAGGCACTGAAGCTTTCTTT. This codes for CASSIDRPTGKSFVGTEAFF. This chain joins TRBV19 and TRBJ1-1; 7 bases map to TRBD1. The CDR3 covers 20 residues. V was pared by 0 bases and J by 4 bases, with 20 bases of the junction left unmatched. The germline gives CDR1 LNHDA, CDR2 SQIVND (reference sequence).

The genes are TRBV28 and TRBJ2-7; 7 bases map to TRBD2. This CDR3 contains 13 residues. The J segment lost 7 bases and the V segment lost 6 bases, leaving 9 bases of the junction unmatched. Germline assignment: CDR1 MDHEN and CDR2 SYDVKM. The CDR3 protein is CASRWSGEGEQYF. CDR3 DNA: TGTGCCAGCAGATGGAGTGGGGAGGGGGAGCAGTACTTC.

The table lists this clone with a count of one. The V and J genes are TRBV29-1 and TRBJ2-5, with D possibly TRBD2 on 5 matching bases. Trimming left V 5 bases short and J 2 bases short, with 12 bases between. The CDR3 is 13 residues long. Germline-derived CDR1 and CDR2 are SQVTM and ANQGSEA. The chain's CDR3 is CSVITGDQETQYF. The CDR3 nucleotides read TGCAGCGTTATCACCGGGGATCAAGAGACCCAGTACTTC.

This rearrangement joins TRBV3-1 (or the pseudogene TRBV3-2) to TRBJ1-4, with D unclear. V lost 1 base and J lost 7, with 4 bases in between. Per the germline V gene, CDR1 is LGHDT and CDR2 is YNNKEL (reference sequence). This CDR3 spans 12 amino acids. The CDR3 nucleotides read TGTGCCAGCAGCCAAGTTAGTGAAAAACTGTTTTTT. Translating it yields CASSQVSEKLFF.

The rearrangement joins TRBV2 to TRBJ2-1; 7 bases line up with TRBD1. The CDR3 sequence is 14 residues long. V shed 9 bases, J shed 0 bases, and the junction held 5 bases outside the gene matches. The germline CDR1 and CDR2 sequences are SNHLY and FYNNEI. The DNA for the CDR3 is TGTGCCAGTTTGACAGGGAGCTCCTACAATGAGCAGTTCTTC. Protein sequence: CASLTGSSYNEQFF.

The gene calls are TRBV2 and TRBJ1-1; TRBD1 matches at 10 bases. CDR1 and CDR2 (germline): SNHLY, FYNNEI. V was pared by 6 bases and J by 1 base, with 5 bases of the junction left unmatched. CDR3 length equals 15 residues. The CDR3 region is CASRLRTGGNTEAFF. CDR3 in DNA: TGTGCCAGCAGACTAAGGACAGGGGGGAACACTGAAGCTTTCTTT.

This clone was seen a handful of times. The J gene is TRBJ1-5, the V gene TRBV6-5; 7 bases line up with TRBD1. Germline V lookup: CDR1 MNHEY, CDR2 SVGAGI. J gave up 4 bases and V 6 bases, and 9 bases lay outside the gene matches. The CDR3 is 15 amino acids. CDR3 coding DNA: TGTGCCAGCAGGGAGGGACAGCGACCAAATCAGCCCCAGCATTTT. Residues: CASREGQRPNQPQHF.

This clone was found a few times. The chain combines TRBV6-5 with TRBJ1-1; 8 bases agree with TRBD1. This CDR3 has 13 amino acids. Germline lookup yields CDR1 MNHEY and CDR2 SVGAGI. J gave up 5 bases and V 8 bases, and 7 bases lay outside the gene matches. The CDR3 DNA reads as TGTGCCAGCGGGCGACAGGGGAGGACTGAAGCTTTCTTT. Protein: CASGRQGRTEAFF.

The gene calls are TRBV25-1 and TRBJ2-7; D might be TRBD2 (5 bases). The CDR3 length is 17 residues. Per the germline V gene, CDR1 is MGHDK and CDR2 is SYGVNS. V was shortened by 2 bases and J by 3 bases, with 20 bases between the two germline ends. The CDR3 loop is CASSETPGRAGVYEQYF. The CDR3 DNA reads TGTGCCAGCAGTGAAACCCCTGGGCGGGCCGGGGTCTACGAGCAGTACTTC.

The chain has TRBV7-8 and TRBJ1-1; D call uncertain. Germline lookup yields CDR1 SGHVS and CDR2 FQNEAQ. This CDR3 contains 14 residues. Trimming shortened V by 2 bases and J by 11 bases, and 18 bases separated the two germline ends. This CDR3 reads CASSLNRYRPTAFF. The CDR3 nucleotides are TGTGCCAGCAGCTTAAATCGGTACAGACCGACCGCTTTCTTT. The variable domain in full, with the rest retrieved from reference TRBV7-8 and TRBJ1-1, is GAGVSQSPRYKVAKRGQDVALRCDPISGHVSLFWYQQALGQGPEFLTYFQNEAQLDKSGLPSDRFFAERPEGSVSTLKIQRTQQEDSAVYLCASSLNRYRPTAFFGQGTRLTVV.

The rearrangement uses TRBV6-2 or TRBV6-3 and TRBJ2-7; D may be TRBD1 (5 bases). The V end was cut by 0 bases, the J end by 2 bases, with 14 bases between. The CDR3 sequence is 16 residues long. Per the germline V gene, CDR1 is MNHEY and CDR2 is SVGEGT. Here the CDR3 DNA reads TGTGCCAGCAGTTACTCGTTGGGGCAGCAGACCTACGAGCAGTACTTC. This gives the protein CASSYSLGQQTYEQYF.

The J gene is TRBJ1-1, the V gene TRBV4-3, with a possible D match to TRBD1 (5 bases). This CDR3 spans 15 amino acids. Between the trimmed V and J ends, which lost 0 bases and 3 bases, there was a span of 11 bases. CDR1 is LGHNA, CDR2 YSLEER, per germline. CDR3 sequence reads: CASSQEPGMDTEAFF. CDR3 coding DNA: TGCGCCAGCAGCCAAGAACCAGGGATGGACACTGAAGCTTTCTTT.

The chain couples TRBV28 to TRBJ1-5, with a possible D match to TRBD1 (5 bases). V lost 2 bases and J lost 1, with 15 bases in between. Germline V gene data show CDR1 as MDHEN and CDR2 as SYDVKM. This CDR3 has 17 amino acids. This CDR3 is CASSLAGRFESNQPQHF. The CDR3 bases are TGTGCCAGCAGTTTAGCAGGGAGGTTTGAAAGCAATCAGCCCCAGCATTTT.

V is TRBV9 and J is TRBJ1-2, with D uncertain. The length of the CDR3 is 15 residues. Trimming left V 1 base short and J 3 bases short, with 13 bases between. Germline loops: CDR1 SGDLS, CDR2 YYNGEE. Written as DNA, the CDR3 is TGTGCCAGCAGCGTAATAGGCGGAGGAGACTATGGCTACACCTTC. Its protein is CASSVIGGGDYGYTF.

CDR3: CSVELLAGSRREQFF. In DNA, the CDR3 is TGCAGCGTTGAATTATTAGCGGGATCCCGGAGAGAGCAGTTCTTC. The genes are TRBV29-1 and TRBJ2-1; 8 bases map to TRBD2. V lost 2 bases, J lost 10 bases, and 13 bases stayed unmatched. CDR3 size: 15 residues. In germline, CDR1 is SQVTM, CDR2 ANQGSEA.

The gene calls are TRBV6-5 and TRBJ2-2; D uncertain. Germline V CDR1 and CDR2: MNHEY, SVGAGI. The V end lost 2 bases, the J end lost 4 bases, and 8 bases lay between the germline ends. The CDR3 spans 14 residues. The CDR3 DNA reads as TGTGCCAGCAGTTACCGAGAGCGCACCGGGGAGCTGTTTTTT. Its protein product is CASSYRERTGELFF.